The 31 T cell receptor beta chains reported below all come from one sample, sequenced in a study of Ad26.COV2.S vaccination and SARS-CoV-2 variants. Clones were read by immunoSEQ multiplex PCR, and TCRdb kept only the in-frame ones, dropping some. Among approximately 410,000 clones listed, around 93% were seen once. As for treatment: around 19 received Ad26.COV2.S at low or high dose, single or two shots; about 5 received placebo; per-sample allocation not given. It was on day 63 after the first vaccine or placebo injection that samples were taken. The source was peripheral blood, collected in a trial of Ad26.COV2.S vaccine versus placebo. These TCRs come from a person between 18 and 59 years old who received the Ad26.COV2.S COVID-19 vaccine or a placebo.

The CDR3 DNA reads TGCGCCAGCAGCTTGAGGGGAGGGCCTAATGAAAAACTGTTTTTT. Translated, it gives CASSLRGGPNEKLFF. V and J are TRBV5-1 and TRBJ1-4, with D perhaps TRBD1 (5 bases). Germline lookup yields CDR1 SGHRS and CDR2 YFSETQ. CDR3 length equals 15 residues. V lost 1 base, J lost 3 bases, and 10 bases lay in between.

The CDR3 DNA reads TGTGCCAGCAGTCCCCATAGAGAAGAGACCCAGTACTTC. Translated, it gives CASSPHREETQYF. The chain carries TRBV27 and TRBJ2-5; D unclear. The CDR3 spans 13 residues. Germline V lookup: CDR1 MNHEY, CDR2 SMNVEV (reference sequence). Trimming took off 5 bases at V and 3 bases at J, with 10 bases between the two ends.

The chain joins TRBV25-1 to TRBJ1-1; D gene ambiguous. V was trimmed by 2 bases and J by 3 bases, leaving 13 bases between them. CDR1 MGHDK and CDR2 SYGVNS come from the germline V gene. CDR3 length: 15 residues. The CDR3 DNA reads TGTGCCAGCAGTGAAGGCGGCAGGAGGGACACTGAAGCTTTCTTT. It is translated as CASSEGGRRDTEAFF.

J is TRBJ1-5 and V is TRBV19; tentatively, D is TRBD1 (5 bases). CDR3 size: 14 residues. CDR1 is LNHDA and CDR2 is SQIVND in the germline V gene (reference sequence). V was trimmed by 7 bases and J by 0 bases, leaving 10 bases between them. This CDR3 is CASMGDYSNQPQHF. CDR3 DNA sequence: TGTGCCAGTATGGGGGATTATAGCAATCAGCCCCAGCATTTT.

CDR3 DNA: TGTGCCAGCAGTTACCCGGGGACCTACGAGCAGTACTTC. Amino acids: CASSYPGTYEQYF. The V and J genes are TRBV6-5 and TRBJ2-7; TRBD2 might be the D (5 bases). Trimming took off 2 bases at V and 2 bases at J, with 7 bases between the two ends. The germline V gene has CDR1 MNHEY and CDR2 SVGAGI. CDR3 length equals 13 residues.

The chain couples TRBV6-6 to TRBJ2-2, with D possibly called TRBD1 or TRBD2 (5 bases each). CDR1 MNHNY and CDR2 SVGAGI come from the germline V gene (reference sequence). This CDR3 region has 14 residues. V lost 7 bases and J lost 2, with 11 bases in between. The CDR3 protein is CASTHGGNTGELFF. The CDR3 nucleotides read TGTGCCAGCACTCATGGGGGAAACACCGGGGAGCTGTTTTTT.

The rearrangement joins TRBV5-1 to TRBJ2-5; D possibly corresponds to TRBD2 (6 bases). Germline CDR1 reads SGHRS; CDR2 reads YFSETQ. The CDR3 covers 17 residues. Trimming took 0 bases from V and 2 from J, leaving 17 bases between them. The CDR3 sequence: CASSLGGGAGQQETQYF. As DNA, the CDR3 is TGCGCCAGCAGCTTGGGGGGCGGGGCAGGACAACAAGAGACCCAGTACTTC.

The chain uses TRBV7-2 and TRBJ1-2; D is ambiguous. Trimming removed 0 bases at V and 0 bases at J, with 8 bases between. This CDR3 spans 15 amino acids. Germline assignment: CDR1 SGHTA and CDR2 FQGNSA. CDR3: CASSLAGGSNYGYTF. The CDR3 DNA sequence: TGTGCCAGCAGCTTAGCTGGCGGCTCTAACTATGGCTACACCTTC. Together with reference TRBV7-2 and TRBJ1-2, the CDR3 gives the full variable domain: GAGVSQSPSNKVTEKGKDVELRCDPISGHTALYWYRQSLGQGLEFLIYFQGNSAPDKSGLPSDRFSAERTGGSVSTLTIQRTQQEDSAVYLCASSLAGGSNYGYTFGSGTRLTVV.

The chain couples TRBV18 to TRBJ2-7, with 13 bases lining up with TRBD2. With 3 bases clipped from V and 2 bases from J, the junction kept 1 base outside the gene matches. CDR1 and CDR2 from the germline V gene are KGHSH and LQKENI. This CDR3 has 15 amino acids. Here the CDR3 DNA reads TGTGCCAGCTCACCCACTAGCGGGGGGGCCTACGAGCAGTACTTC. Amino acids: CASSPTSGGAYEQYF.

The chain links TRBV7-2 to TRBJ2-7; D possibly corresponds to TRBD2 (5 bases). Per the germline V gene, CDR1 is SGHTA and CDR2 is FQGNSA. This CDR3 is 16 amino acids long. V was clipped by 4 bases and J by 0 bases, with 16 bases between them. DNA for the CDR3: TGTGCCAGCAGCTGGCGACCGGGATACCGCTCCTACGAGCAGTACTTC. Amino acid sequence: CASSWRPGYRSYEQYF.

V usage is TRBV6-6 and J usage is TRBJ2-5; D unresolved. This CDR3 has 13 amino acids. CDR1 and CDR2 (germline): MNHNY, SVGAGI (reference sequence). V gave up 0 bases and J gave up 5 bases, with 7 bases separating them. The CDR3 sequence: CASSYSLGETQYF. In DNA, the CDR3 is TGTGCCAGCAGTTACTCGCTGGGTGAGACCCAGTACTTC.

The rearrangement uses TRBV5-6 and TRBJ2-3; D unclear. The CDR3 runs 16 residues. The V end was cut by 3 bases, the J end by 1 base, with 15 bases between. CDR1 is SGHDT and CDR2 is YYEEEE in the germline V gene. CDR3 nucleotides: TGTGCCAGCAGCTACGGACGTACTGCGCGCACAGATACGCAGTATTTT. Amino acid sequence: CASSYGRTARTDTQYF.

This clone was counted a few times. For the CDR3, the DNA is TGTGCCAGTACCCCTTCGGGGGGACTATATAATTCACCCCTCCACTTT. It is translated as CASTPSGGLYNSPLHF. The chain couples TRBV2 to TRBJ1-6; TRBD1 is a possible D gene (5 bases). CDR1 is SNHLY, CDR2 FYNNEI, per germline. The ends were cut back, 9 bases at V and 4 bases at J, with 19 bases in the middle. CDR3 length equals 16 residues.

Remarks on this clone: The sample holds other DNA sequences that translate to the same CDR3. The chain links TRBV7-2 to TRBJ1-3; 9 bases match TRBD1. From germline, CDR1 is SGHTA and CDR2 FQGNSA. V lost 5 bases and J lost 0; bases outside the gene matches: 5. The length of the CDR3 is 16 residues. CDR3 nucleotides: TGTGCCAGCAGCCTGGTGACAGGGGGCTCTGGAAACACCATATATTTT. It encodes CASSLVTGGSGNTIYF.

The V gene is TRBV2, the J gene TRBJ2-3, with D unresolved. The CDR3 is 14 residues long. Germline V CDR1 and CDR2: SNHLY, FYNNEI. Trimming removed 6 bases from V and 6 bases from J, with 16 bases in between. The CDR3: CASSPAIFWDTQYF. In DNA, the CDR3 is TGTGCCAGCAGCCCGGCGATATTTTGGGATACGCAGTATTTT. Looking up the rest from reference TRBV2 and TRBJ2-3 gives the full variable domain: EPEVTQTPSHQVTQMGQEVILRCVPISNHLYFYWYRQILGQKVEFLVSFYNNEISEKSEIFDDQFSVERPDGSNFTLKIRSTKLEDSAMYFCASSPAIFWDTQYFGPGTRLTVL.

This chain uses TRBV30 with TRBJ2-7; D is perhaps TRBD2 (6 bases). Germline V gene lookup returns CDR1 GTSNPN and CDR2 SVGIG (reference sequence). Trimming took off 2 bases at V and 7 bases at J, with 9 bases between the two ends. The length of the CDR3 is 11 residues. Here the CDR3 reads CAWSPSEEQYF. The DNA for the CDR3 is TGTGCCTGGAGTCCTAGCGAGGAGCAGTACTTC. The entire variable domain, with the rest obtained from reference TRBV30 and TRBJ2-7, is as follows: SQTIHQWPATLVQPVGSPLSLECTVEGTSNPNLYWYRQAAGRGLQLLFYSVGIGQISSEVPQNLSASRPQDRQFILSSKKLLLSDSGFYLCAWSPSEEQYFGPGTRLTVT.

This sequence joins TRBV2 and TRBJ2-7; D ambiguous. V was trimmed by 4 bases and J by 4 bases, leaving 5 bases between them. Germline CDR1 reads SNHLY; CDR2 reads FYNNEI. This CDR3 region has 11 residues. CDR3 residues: CASSVEYEQYF. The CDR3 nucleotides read TGTGCCAGCAGTGTGGAATACGAGCAGTACTTC. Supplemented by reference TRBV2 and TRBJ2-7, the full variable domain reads EPEVTQTPSHQVTQMGQEVILRCVPISNHLYFYWYRQILGQKVEFLVSFYNNEISEKSEIFDDQFSVERPDGSNFTLKIRSTKLEDSAMYFCASSVEYEQYFGPGTRLTVT.

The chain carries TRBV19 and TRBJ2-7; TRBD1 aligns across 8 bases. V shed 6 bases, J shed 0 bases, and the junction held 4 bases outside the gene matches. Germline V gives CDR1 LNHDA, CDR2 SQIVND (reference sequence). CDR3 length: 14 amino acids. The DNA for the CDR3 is TGTGCCAGTAGGGGACAGGCGAGCTCCTACGAGCAGTACTTC. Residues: CASRGQASSYEQYF.

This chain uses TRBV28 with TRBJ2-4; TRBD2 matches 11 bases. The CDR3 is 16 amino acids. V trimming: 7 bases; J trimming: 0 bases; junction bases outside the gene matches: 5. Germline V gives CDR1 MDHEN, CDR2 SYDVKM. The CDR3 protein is CASNGLAGRAKNIQYF. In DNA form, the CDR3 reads TGTGCCAGCAATGGACTAGCGGGCAGAGCCAAAAACATTCAGTACTTC.

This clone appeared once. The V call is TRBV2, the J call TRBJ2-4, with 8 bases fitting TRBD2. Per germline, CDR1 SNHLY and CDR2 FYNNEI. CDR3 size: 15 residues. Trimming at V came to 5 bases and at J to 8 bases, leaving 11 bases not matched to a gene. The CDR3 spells CASSPISGVDYIQYF. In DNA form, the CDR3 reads TGTGCCAGCAGTCCTATTAGCGGGGTGGATTACATTCAGTACTTC.

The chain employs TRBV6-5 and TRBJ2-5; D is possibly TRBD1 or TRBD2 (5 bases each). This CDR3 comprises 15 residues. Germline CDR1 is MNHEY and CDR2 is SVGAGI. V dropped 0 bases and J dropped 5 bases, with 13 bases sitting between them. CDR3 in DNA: TGTGCCAGCAGTTACTCGAGGGGATGGGGGGAGACCCAGTACTTC. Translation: CASSYSRGWGETQYF.

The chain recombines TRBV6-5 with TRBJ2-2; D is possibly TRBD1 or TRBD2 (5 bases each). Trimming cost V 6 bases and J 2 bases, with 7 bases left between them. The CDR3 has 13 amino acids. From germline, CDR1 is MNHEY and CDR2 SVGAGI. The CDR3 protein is CASRGTNTGELFF. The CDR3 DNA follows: TGTGCCAGCAGGGGGACCAACACCGGGGAGCTGTTTTTT.

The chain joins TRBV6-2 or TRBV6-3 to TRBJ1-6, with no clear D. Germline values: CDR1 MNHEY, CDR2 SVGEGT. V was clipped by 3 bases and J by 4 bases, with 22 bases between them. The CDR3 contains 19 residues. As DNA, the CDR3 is TGTGCCAGCAGTTATGGGAGATACAGAGCTCAATTTTATAATTCACCCCTCCACTTT. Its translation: CASSYGRYRAQFYNSPLHF.

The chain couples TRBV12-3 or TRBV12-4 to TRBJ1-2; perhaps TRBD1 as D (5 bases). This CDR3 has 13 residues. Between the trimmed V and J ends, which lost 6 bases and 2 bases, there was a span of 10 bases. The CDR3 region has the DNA TGTGCCAGCAGCCAACAGGAAAACTATGGCTACACCTTC. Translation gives CASSQQENYGYTF.

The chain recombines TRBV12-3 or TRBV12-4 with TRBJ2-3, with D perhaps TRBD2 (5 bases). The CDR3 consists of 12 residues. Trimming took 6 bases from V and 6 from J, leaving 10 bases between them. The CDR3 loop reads CASSLAGDTQYF. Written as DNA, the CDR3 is TGTGCCAGCAGCCTAGCAGGTGATACGCAGTATTTT.

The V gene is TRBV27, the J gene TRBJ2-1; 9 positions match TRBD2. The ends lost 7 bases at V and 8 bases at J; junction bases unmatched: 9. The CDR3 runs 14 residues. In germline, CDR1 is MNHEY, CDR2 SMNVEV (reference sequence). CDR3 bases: TGTGCCAGCAAGAGCGGGGGGCCTGGGGATGAGCAGTTCTTC. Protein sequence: CASKSGGPGDEQFF.

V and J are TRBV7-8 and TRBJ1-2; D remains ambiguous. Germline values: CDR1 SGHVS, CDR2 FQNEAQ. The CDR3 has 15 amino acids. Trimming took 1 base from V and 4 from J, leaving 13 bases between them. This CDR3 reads CASSLDTGSGYGYTF. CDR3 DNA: TGTGCCAGCAGCTTAGATACGGGTTCTGGCTATGGCTACACCTTC.

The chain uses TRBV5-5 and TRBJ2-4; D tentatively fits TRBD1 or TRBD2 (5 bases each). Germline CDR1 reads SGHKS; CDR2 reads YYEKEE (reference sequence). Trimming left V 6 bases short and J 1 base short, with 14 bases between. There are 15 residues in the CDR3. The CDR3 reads CASTRYGDAKNIQYF. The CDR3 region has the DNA TGTGCCAGCACCCGGTACGGGGACGCCAAAAACATTCAGTACTTC.

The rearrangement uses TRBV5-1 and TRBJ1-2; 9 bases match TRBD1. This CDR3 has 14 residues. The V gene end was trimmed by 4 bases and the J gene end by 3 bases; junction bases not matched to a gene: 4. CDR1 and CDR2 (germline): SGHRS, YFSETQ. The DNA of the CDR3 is TGCGCCAGCAGCACTGGGACAGGGCACTATGGCTACACCTTC. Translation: CASSTGTGHYGYTF.

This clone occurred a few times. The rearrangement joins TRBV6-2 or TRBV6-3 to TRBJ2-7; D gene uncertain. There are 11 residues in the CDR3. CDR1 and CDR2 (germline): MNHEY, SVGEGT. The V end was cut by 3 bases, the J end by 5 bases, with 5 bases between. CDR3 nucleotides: TGTGCCAGCAGTTATGTGAACGAGCAGTACTTC. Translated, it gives CASSYVNEQYF.

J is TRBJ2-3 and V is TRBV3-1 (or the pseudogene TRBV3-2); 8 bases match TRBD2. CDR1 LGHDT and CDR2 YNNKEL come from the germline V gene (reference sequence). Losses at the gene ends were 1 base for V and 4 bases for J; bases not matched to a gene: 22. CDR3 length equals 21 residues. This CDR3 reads CASSQAGRVSSRRAEPDTQYF. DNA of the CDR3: TGTGCCAGCAGCCAAGCCGGGAGGGTGTCTAGCAGAAGAGCCGAACCAGATACGCAGTATTTT.